This record concerns one T cell receptor beta chain sequence. The data are from a study of patients and donors after allogeneic stem cell transplantation. Germline loops: CDR1 DFQATT, CDR2 SNEGSKA (reference sequence). The CDR3 contains 15 residues. The trim removed 6 bases at V and 4 bases at J, leaving 9 bases unmatched. MiXCR was run by TCRdb on the RT-PCR reads, yielding one entry per CDR3 protein. The table records approximately 200,000 distinct CDR3 sequences, about 40% of them present only once. Specimen: blood, either unsorted or a sorted T cell fraction (not recorded which). This sequence joins TRBV20-1 and TRBJ2-1; TRBD2 matches 10 bases. This sequence originates from a human donor who was either an allogeneic HSCT recipient or a stem cell or donor lymphocyte infusion donor (not recorded which). It is not recorded whose cells these are; they may come from a transplant donor. The CDR3 loop is CSAALAGKRYNEQFF. As DNA, the CDR3 is TGCAGTGCGGCACTAGCGGGAAAGAGGTACAATGAGCAGTTCTTC.